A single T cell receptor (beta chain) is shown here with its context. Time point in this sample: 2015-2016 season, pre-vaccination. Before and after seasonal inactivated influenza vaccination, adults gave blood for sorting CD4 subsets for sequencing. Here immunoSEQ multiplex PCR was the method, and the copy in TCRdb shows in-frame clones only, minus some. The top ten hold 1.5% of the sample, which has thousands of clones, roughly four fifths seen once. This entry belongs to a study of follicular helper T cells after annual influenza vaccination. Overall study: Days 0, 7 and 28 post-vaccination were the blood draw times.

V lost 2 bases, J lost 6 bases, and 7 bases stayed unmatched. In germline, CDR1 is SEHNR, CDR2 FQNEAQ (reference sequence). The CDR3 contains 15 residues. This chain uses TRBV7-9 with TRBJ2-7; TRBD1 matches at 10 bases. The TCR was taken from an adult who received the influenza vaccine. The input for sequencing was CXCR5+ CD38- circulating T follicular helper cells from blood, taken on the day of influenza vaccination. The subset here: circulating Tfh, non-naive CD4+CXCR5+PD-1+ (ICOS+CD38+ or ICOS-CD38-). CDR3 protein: CASSLRGTGVGEQYF. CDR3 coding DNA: TGTGCCAGCAGCTTAAGGGGGACAGGGGTGGGCGAGCAGTACTTC. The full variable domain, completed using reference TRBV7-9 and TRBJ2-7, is DTGVSQNPRHKITKRGQNVTFRCDPISEHNRLYWYRQTLGQGPEFLTYFQNEAQLEKSRLLSDRFSAERPKGSFSTLEIQRTEQGDSAMYLCASSLRGTGVGEQYFGPGTRLTVT.